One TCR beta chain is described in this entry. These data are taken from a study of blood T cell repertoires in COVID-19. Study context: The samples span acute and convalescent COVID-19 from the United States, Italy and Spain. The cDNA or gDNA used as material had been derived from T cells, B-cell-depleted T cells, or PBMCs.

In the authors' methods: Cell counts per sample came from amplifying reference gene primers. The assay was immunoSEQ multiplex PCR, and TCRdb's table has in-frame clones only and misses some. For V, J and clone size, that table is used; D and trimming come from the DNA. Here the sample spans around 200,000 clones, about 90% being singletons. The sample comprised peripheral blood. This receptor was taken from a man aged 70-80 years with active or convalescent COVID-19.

The CDR3 sequence is CASKGQPNTEAFF. In nucleotides, the CDR3 is TGTGCCAGCAAGGGACAGCCGAACACTGAAGCTTTCTTT. The chain joins TRBV12-3 or TRBV12-4 to TRBJ1-1; 7 bases are a match to TRBD1. After removal of 7 bases from V and 1 base from J, the junction contained 3 bases not matched to a gene. There are 13 residues in the CDR3.